The 25 T cell receptor beta chains below come from one sample, sequenced in a study of shared clonotypes between healthy human individuals. Assay used: immunoSEQ multiplex PCR; TCRdb lists only in-frame clones, some missing. The sample contains about 2 million clones, 95% of which appear only once. The sequencing input was naive CD4+ T cells sorted from blood. Subset given: CD45RA+ positively selected. The receptors derive from a man younger than 35 in good health.

The V and J genes are TRBV19 and TRBJ1-3; D call uncertain. CDR1 is LNHDA, CDR2 SQIVND, per germline (reference sequence). Trimming cost V 8 bases and J 0 bases, with 8 bases left between them. The CDR3 sequence is 13 residues long. CDR3 DNA: TGTGCCAGTGCCAGAACCTCTGGAAACACCATATATTTT. Protein: CASARTSGNTIYF.

The rearrangement uses TRBV19 and TRBJ1-6; 9 bases agree with TRBD1. The trim removed 5 bases at V and 0 bases at J, leaving 5 bases unmatched. Germline V lookup: CDR1 LNHDA, CDR2 SQIVND (reference sequence). The CDR3 consists of 17 residues. The CDR3 loop is CASSLRDRVSYNSPLHF. The DNA of the CDR3 is TGTGCCAGTAGTCTTCGGGACAGGGTCTCCTATAATTCACCCCTCCACTTT.

V usage is TRBV6-6 and J usage is TRBJ2-6; D is uncertain. The CDR3 totals 14 residues. CDR1 is MNHNY, CDR2 SVGAGI, per germline (reference sequence). V lost 7 bases to trimming and J lost 3 bases, with 10 bases between them. CDR3 sequence reads: CASNRQVGANVLTF. CDR3 sequence (DNA): TGTGCCAGCAACCGCCAGGTTGGGGCCAACGTCCTGACTTTC.

This chain links TRBV5-1 with TRBJ2-7, with 10 bases matching TRBD2. The CDR3 covers 15 residues. The ends lost 4 bases at V and 6 bases at J; junction bases unmatched: 10. CDR1 and CDR2 (germline): SGHRS, YFSETQ. CDR3 protein: CASSAGGTSDREQYF. The CDR3 nucleotides read TGCGCCAGCAGCGCCGGTGGGACTAGCGATCGCGAGCAGTACTTC.

This rearrangement joins TRBV6-6 to TRBJ1-6; weak D call: TRBD1 (5 bases). The CDR3 spans 13 residues. Germline-derived CDR1 and CDR2 are MNHNY and SVGAGI (reference sequence). Trimming cost V 2 bases and J 9 bases, with 8 bases left between them. Here the CDR3 DNA reads TGTGCCAGCAGTTACCAGGGAGTTTCACCCCTCCACTTT. Translated, it gives CASSYQGVSPLHF.

CDR3 loop: CASSFGETEAFF. The CDR3 DNA is TGTGCCAGCAGCTTTGGAGAAACTGAAGCTTTCTTT. The chain recombines TRBV7-9 with TRBJ1-1; unclear D gene. Between the trimmed V and J ends, which lost 3 bases and 5 bases, there was a span of 7 bases. Germline V CDR1 and CDR2: SEHNR, FQNEAQ (reference sequence). The CDR3 loop spans 12 amino acids.

The CDR3 is CASSYPRDRGSYEQYF. The CDR3 DNA is TGTGCCAGCAGTTACCCCCGGGACAGGGGTTCCTACGAGCAGTACTTC. The chain uses TRBV6-6 and TRBJ2-7; 10 bases align to TRBD1. Germline V gene lookup returns CDR1 MNHNY and CDR2 SVGAGI (reference sequence). V shed 2 bases, J shed 1 base, and the junction held 5 bases outside the gene matches. The CDR3 has 16 residues.

The chain employs TRBV30 and TRBJ2-1; D is unclear. The CDR3 loop spans 12 amino acids. V lost 2 bases and J lost 7, with 9 bases in between. Per the germline V gene, CDR1 is GTSNPN and CDR2 is SVGIG (reference sequence). The CDR3 sequence: CAWSPRRNEQFF. The DNA for the CDR3 is TGTGCCTGGAGTCCCCGAAGGAATGAGCAGTTCTTC.

The chain joins TRBV5-1 to TRBJ2-1, with D tentatively TRBD1 (6 bases). Germline-derived CDR1 and CDR2 are SGHRS and YFSETQ. V was pared by 3 bases and J by 6 bases, with 10 bases between. The CDR3 loop spans 13 amino acids. The CDR3 sequence: CASSWDTSNEQFF. CDR3 in DNA: TGCGCCAGCAGCTGGGACACCTCCAATGAGCAGTTCTTC. Based on the CDR3 plus reference TRBV5-1 and TRBJ2-1, the full variable domain is KAGVTQTPRYLIKTRGQQVTLSCSPISGHRSVSWYQQTPGQGLQFLFEYFSETQRNKGNFPGRFSGRQFSNSRSEMNVSTLELGDSALYLCASSWDTSNEQFFGPGTRLTVL.

The chain uses TRBV7-9 and TRBJ1-2; no firm D call. The CDR3 totals 15 residues. The V gene's germline CDR1 is SEHNR and CDR2 FQNEAQ (reference sequence). Trimming pared 2 bases from V and 0 bases from J, leaving 10 bases between. For the CDR3, the DNA is TGTGCCAGCAGCTTAATGGCGGCTCCTAACTATGGCTACACCTTC. Protein sequence: CASSLMAAPNYGYTF.

The V gene is TRBV5-1, the J gene TRBJ2-6, with a tentative D call TRBD1 (7 bases). Looked up from germline, CDR1 is SGHRS and CDR2 is YFSETQ. The CDR3 length is 16 residues. Deletions cut 7 bases from V and 0 bases from J, with 14 bases between. CDR3 amino acids: CASGGGGYSGANVLTF. The CDR3 bases are TGCGCCAGCGGAGGGGGCGGCTACTCTGGGGCCAACGTCCTGACTTTC.

The genes are TRBV30 and TRBJ2-7; a weak D match, TRBD2 (5 bases). V was shortened by 0 bases and J by 5 bases, with 17 bases between the two germline ends. Germline CDR1 GTSNPN, CDR2 SVGIG (reference sequence). CDR3 length: 15 residues. The CDR3 sequence: CAWSVTRLGSDEQYF. For the CDR3, the DNA is TGTGCCTGGAGTGTAACTAGGCTGGGTAGTGACGAGCAGTACTTC. Supplemented by reference TRBV30 and TRBJ2-7, the full variable domain reads SQTIHQWPATLVQPVGSPLSLECTVEGTSNPNLYWYRQAAGRGLQLLFYSVGIGQISSEVPQNLSASRPQDRQFILSSKKLLLSDSGFYLCAWSVTRLGSDEQYFGPGTRLTVT.

The chain has TRBV7-6 and TRBJ1-5; D remains ambiguous. Trimming removed 0 bases at V and 3 bases at J, with 6 bases between. Germline V gene lookup returns CDR1 SGHVS and CDR2 FNYEAQ. The CDR3 is 14 amino acids. The CDR3: CASSLAGDNQPQHF. The CDR3 DNA sequence: TGTGCCAGCAGCTTAGCGGGCGACAATCAGCCCCAGCATTTT.

This chain joins TRBV10-3 and TRBJ2-5; maybe TRBD2 (6 bases). CDR3 length: 14 residues. Deletions cut 5 bases from V and 5 bases from J, with 15 bases between. The germline CDR1 and CDR2 sequences are ENHRY and SYGVKD. Here the CDR3 DNA reads TGTGCCATCAGTAATGCGCCTGGAGGGGAGACCCAGTACTTC. It encodes CAISNAPGGETQYF.

V usage is TRBV11-3 and J usage is TRBJ2-3; D uncertain. The CDR3 runs 12 residues. The germline V gene has CDR1 SGHNT and CDR2 YENEEA. Trimming cost V 3 bases and J 4 bases, with 5 bases left between them. This CDR3 reads CASSLTPDTQYF. Written as DNA, the CDR3 is TGTGCCAGCAGCTTGACTCCAGATACGCAGTATTTT.

This sequence joins TRBV29-1 and TRBJ1-1; the match to TRBD1 covers 8 bases. Germline trimming cut 7 bases from V and 6 bases from J; bases unmatched to any gene: 13. This CDR3 is built from 14 residues. Looked up from germline, CDR1 is SQVTM and CDR2 is ANQGSEA. The CDR3 loop is CSAGQGRRGAEAFF. DNA for the CDR3: TGCAGCGCCGGACAGGGTAGGAGGGGAGCTGAAGCTTTCTTT.

The chain couples TRBV6-5 to TRBJ1-2; no firm D call. The V gene's germline CDR1 is MNHEY and CDR2 SVGAGI. The ends were cut back, 4 bases at V and 0 bases at J, with 9 bases in the middle. CDR3 length: 14 residues. DNA of the CDR3: TGTGCCAGCAGTTCGCGGACTGCTAACTATGGCTACACCTTC. The encoded protein is CASSSRTANYGYTF.

This clone was counted a single time. V and J are TRBV18 and TRBJ2-7, with 9 bases lining up with TRBD1. With V trimmed by 0 bases and J by 4 bases, 4 bases remained unmatched. Germline CDR1 reads KGHSH; CDR2 reads LQKENI. The CDR3 is 15 residues long. In DNA form, the CDR3 reads TGTGCCAGCTCACCACCGGCGGGACAGGGATACGAGCAGTACTTC. It encodes CASSPPAGQGYEQYF.

This chain joins TRBV6-6 and TRBJ1-2, with unresolved D. Trimming took off 5 bases at V and 4 bases at J, with 8 bases between the two ends. CDR1 and CDR2 from the germline V gene are MNHNY and SVGAGI (reference sequence). The CDR3 totals 12 residues. CDR3 loop: CASSPGFYGYTF. CDR3 nucleotides: TGTGCCAGCAGTCCCGGTTTCTATGGCTACACCTTC.

The chain couples TRBV2 to TRBJ1-3, with 12 bases lining up with TRBD1. CDR1 is SNHLY and CDR2 is FYNNEI in the germline V gene. J was trimmed by 4 bases and V by 8 bases; bases with no gene match: 3. This CDR3 is built from 14 residues. CDR3 region: CASRDRGPGNTIYF. In DNA, the CDR3 is TGTGCCAGCCGGGACAGGGGGCCCGGAAACACCATATATTTT.

This chain joins TRBV6-4 and TRBJ1-6, with D perhaps TRBD1 (5 bases). The CDR3 is made up of 18 amino acids. Germline V gene data show CDR1 as MRHNA and CDR2 as SNTAGT. V was pared by 6 bases and J by 0 bases, with 18 bases between. CDR3 loop: CASSPRWGLSSYNSPLHF. Here the CDR3 DNA reads TGTGCCAGCAGCCCTCGGTGGGGCCTAAGCTCCTATAATTCACCCCTCCACTTT.

The chain joins TRBV5-1 to TRBJ2-3; 10 bases line up with TRBD1. Germline lookup yields CDR1 SGHRS and CDR2 YFSETQ. J was trimmed by 3 bases and V by 6 bases; bases with no gene match: 4. The CDR3 loop spans 14 amino acids. CDR3 coding DNA: TGCGCCAGCACCCCGGACAGGGGGACAGATACGCAGTATTTT. It codes for CASTPDRGTDTQYF.

Regarding this clone: Additional DNA sequences in this sample encode the identical CDR3. The gene calls are TRBV7-2 and TRBJ2-3; the D is unclear. Trimming stripped 6 bases from V and 3 bases from J, with 7 bases between. The germline V gene has CDR1 SGHTA and CDR2 FQGNSA. This CDR3 region has 12 residues. CDR3: CASRLNTDTQYF. The DNA for the CDR3 is TGTGCCAGCAGACTAAATACAGATACGCAGTATTTT.

This sequence joins TRBV2 and TRBJ1-6, with D possibly TRBD1 on 5 matching bases. There are 13 residues in the CDR3. Trimming took off 2 bases at V and 9 bases at J, with 8 bases between the two ends. Germline V CDR1 and CDR2: SNHLY, FYNNEI. The CDR3 nucleotides read TGTGCCAGCAGTGAATGGGACCTTTCACCCCTCCACTTT. It specifies CASSEWDLSPLHF.

The chain joins TRBV10-2 to TRBJ1-4; 10 bases fit TRBD1. Germline V CDR1 and CDR2: WSHSY, SAAADI. The V and J ends lost 1 base and 6 bases, in that order; junction bases with no gene match: 2. The CDR3 is made up of 15 amino acids. The CDR3 spells CASSEFGTGDEKLFF. For the CDR3, the DNA is TGCGCCAGCAGTGAGTTCGGGACAGGGGATGAAAAACTGTTTTTT.